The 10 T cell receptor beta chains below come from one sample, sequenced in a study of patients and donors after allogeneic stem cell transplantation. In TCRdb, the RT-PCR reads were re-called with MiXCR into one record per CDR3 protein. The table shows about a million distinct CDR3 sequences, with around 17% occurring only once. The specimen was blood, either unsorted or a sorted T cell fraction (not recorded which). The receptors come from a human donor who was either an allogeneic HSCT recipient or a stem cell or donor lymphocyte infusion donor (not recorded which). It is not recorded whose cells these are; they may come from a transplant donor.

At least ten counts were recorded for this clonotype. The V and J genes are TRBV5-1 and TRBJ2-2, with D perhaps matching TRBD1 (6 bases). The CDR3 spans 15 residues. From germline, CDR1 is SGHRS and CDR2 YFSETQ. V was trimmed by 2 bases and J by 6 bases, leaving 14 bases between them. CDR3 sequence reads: CASSFNLQGSGELFF. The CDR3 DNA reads TGCGCCAGCAGCTTCAACCTCCAGGGGTCCGGGGAGCTGTTTTTT.

CDR3 loop: CASHPGTSGRGSHEQYF. In nucleotides, the CDR3 is TGCGCCAGCCATCCCGGGACTAGCGGGAGAGGATCCCACGAGCAGTACTTC. The chain recombines TRBV5-1 with TRBJ2-7; TRBD2 agrees at 14 bases. The CDR3 runs to 17 residues. CDR1 is SGHRS and CDR2 is YFSETQ in the germline V gene. The V segment lost 7 bases and the J segment 5 bases; nucleotides outside the gene matches: 14.

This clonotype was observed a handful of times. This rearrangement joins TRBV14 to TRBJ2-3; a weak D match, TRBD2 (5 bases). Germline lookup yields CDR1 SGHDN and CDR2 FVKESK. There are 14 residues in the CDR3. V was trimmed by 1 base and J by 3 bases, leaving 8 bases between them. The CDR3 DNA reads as TGTGCCAGCAGCCAAGGACTATATACAGATACGCAGTATTTT. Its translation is CASSQGLYTDTQYF.

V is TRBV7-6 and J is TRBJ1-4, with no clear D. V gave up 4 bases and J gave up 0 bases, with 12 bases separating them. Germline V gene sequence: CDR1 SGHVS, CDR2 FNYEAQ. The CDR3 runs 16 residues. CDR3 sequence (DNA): TGTGCCAGCAGCTCTCCCACTGGAGCAACTAATGAAAAACTGTTTTTT. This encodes CASSSPTGATNEKLFF. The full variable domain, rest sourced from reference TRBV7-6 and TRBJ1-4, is GAGVSQSPRYKVTKRGQDVALRCDPISGHVSLYWYRQALGQGPEFLTYFNYEAQQDKSGLPNDRFSAERPEGSISTLTIQRTEQRDSAMYRCASSSPTGATNEKLFFGSGTQLSVL.

CDR3 sequence (DNA): TGTGCCAGCAGCAACGGACAGCCGCACACCGGGGAGCTGTTTTTT. As protein: CASSNGQPHTGELFF. The chain uses TRBV6-1 and TRBJ2-2; D is possibly TRBD1 (6 bases). V lost 6 bases, J lost 3 bases, and 14 bases lay in between. The CDR3 sequence is 15 residues long. CDR1 and CDR2 from the germline V gene are MNHNS and SASEGT.

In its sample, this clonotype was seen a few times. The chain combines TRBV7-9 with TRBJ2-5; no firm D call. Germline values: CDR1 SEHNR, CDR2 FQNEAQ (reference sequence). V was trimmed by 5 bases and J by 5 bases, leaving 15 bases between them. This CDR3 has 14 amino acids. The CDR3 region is CASSPGKVAETQYF. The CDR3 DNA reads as TGTGCCAGCAGCCCGGGCAAGGTTGCGGAGACCCAGTACTTC.

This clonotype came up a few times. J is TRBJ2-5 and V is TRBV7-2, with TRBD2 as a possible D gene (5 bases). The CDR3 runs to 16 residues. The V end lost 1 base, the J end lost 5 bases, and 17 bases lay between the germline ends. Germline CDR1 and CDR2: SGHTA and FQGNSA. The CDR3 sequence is CASSLEGGPRPETQYF. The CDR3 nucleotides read TGTGCCAGCAGCTTAGAAGGCGGGCCCCGTCCGGAGACCCAGTACTTC.

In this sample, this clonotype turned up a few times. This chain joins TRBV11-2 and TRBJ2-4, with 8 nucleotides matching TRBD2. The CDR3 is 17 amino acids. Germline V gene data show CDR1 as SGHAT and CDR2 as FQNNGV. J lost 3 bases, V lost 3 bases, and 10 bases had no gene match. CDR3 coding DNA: TGTGCCAGCAGCTTTTCCGCCACGGCGGGGGGCAAAAACATTCAGTACTTC. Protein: CASSFSATAGGKNIQYF.

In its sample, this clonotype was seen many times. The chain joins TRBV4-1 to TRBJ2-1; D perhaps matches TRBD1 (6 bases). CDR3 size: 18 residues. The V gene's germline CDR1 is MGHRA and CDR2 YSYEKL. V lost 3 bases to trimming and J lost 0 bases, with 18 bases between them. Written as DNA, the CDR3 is TGCGCCAGCAGCCATGAGTACAGGGTACCGAGCTCCTACAATGAGCAGTTCTTC. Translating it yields CASSHEYRVPSSYNEQFF.

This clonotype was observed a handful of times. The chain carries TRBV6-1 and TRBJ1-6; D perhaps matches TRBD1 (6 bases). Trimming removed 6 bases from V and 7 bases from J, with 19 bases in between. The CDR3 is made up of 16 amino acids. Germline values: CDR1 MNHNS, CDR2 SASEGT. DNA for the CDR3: TGTGCCAGCAGGGGAAAACAGGGAAATGAAAATTCACCCCTCCACTTT. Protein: CASRGKQGNENSPLHF.